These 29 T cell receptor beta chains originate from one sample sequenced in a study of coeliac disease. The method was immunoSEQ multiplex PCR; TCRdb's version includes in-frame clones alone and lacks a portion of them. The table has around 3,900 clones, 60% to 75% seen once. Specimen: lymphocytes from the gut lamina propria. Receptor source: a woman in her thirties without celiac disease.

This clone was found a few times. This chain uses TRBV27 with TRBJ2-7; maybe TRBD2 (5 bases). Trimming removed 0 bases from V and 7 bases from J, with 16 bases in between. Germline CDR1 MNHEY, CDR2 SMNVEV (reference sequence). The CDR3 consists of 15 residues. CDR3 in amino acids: CASSLSNSGIWEQYF. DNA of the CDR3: TGTGCCAGCAGTTTATCGAACTCGGGGATCTGGGAGCAGTACTTC.

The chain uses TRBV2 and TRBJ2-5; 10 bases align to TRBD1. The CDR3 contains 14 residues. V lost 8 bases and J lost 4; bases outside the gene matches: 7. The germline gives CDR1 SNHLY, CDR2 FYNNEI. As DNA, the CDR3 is TGTGCCAGCGACAGGGGGCAACCAGGAGAGACCCAGTACTTC. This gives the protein CASDRGQPGETQYF.

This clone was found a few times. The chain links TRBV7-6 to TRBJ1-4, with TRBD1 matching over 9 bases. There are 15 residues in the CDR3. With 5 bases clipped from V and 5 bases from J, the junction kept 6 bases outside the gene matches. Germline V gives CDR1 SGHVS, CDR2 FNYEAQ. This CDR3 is CASSPGTGRNEKLFF. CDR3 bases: TGTGCCAGCAGCCCCGGGACAGGGAGGAATGAAAAACTGTTTTTT. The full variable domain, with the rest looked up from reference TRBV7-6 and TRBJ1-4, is GAGVSQSPRYKVTKRGQDVALRCDPISGHVSLYWYRQALGQGPEFLTYFNYEAQQDKSGLPNDRFSAERPEGSISTLTIQRTEQRDSAMYRCASSPGTGRNEKLFFGSGTQLSVL.

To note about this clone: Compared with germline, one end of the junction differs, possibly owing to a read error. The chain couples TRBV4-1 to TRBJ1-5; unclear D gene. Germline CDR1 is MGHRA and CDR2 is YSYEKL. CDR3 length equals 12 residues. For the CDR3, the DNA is TGTGCCAGCAGCCAAGCTCAGGAGCCCCAGCATTTT. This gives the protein CASSQAQEPQHF.

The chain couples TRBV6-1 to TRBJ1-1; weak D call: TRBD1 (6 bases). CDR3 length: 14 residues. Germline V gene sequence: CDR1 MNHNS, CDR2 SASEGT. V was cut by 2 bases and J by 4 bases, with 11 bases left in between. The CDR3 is CASSEFRDTTEAFF. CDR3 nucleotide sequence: TGTGCCAGCAGTGAATTCAGGGACACCACTGAAGCTTTCTTT.

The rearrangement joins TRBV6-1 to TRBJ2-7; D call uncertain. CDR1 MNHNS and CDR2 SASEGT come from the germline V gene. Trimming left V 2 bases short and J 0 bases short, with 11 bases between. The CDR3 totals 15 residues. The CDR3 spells CASSEPVVFSYEQYF. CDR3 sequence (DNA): TGTGCCAGCAGTGAACCGGTGGTCTTCTCCTACGAGCAGTACTTC.

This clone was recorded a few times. The CDR3: CASSFMGVTGELFF. The CDR3 DNA reads as TGTGCCAGCAGCTTTATGGGAGTCACCGGGGAGCTGTTTTTT. The rearrangement links TRBV7-9 to TRBJ2-2, with D tentatively TRBD2 (5 bases). Per the germline V gene, CDR1 is SEHNR and CDR2 is FQNEAQ (reference sequence). The CDR3 has 14 residues. Deletions cut 3 bases from V and 4 bases from J, with 9 bases between.

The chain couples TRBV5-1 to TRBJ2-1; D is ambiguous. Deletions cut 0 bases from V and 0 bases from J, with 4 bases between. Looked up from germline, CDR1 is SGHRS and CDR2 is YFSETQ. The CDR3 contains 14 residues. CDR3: CASSLAGSYNEQFF. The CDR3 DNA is TGCGCCAGCAGCTTGGCGGGCTCCTACAATGAGCAGTTCTTC.

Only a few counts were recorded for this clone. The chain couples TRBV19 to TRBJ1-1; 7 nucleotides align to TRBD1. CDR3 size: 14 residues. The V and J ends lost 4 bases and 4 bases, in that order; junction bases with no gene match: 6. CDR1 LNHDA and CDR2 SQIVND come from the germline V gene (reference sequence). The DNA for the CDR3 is TGTGCCAGTAGTAACCCCCAGGGGGTCACTGAAGCTTTCTTT. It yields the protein CASSNPQGVTEAFF.

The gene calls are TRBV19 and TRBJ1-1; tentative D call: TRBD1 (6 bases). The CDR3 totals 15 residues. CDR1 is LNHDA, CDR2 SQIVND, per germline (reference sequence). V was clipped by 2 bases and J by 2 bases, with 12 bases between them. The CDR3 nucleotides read TGTGCCAGTAGTATATGGGGACAAAGTAACACTGAAGCTTTCTTT. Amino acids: CASSIWGQSNTEAFF.

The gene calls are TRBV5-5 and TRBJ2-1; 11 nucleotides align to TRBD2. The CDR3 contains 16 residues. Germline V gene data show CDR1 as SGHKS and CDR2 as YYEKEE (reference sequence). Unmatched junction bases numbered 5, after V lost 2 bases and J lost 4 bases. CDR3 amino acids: CASSFSGLAEYNEQFF. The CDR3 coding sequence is TGTGCCAGCAGCTTTTCGGGACTAGCGGAGTACAATGAGCAGTTCTTC.

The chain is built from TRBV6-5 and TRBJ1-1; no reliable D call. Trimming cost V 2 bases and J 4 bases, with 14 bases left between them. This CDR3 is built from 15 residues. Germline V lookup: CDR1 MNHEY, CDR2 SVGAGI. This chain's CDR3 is CASSYPLGGTTEAFF. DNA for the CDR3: TGTGCCAGCAGTTACCCATTGGGAGGAACCACTGAAGCTTTCTTT.

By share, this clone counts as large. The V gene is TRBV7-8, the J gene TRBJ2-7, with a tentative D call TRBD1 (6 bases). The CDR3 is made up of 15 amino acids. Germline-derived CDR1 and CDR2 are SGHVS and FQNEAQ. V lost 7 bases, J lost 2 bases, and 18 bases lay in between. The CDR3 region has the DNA TGTGCCAGCAAGGGGGAGACCTTCCTGCCCTACGAGCAGTACTTC. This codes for CASKGETFLPYEQYF.

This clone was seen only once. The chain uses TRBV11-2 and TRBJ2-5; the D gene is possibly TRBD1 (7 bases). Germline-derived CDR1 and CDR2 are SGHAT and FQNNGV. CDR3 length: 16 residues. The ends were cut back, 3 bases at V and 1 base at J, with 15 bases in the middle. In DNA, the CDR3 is TGTGCCAGCAGCTTCGCGCGGGACAGACCCCAAGAGACCCAGTACTTC. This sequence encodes CASSFARDRPQETQYF.

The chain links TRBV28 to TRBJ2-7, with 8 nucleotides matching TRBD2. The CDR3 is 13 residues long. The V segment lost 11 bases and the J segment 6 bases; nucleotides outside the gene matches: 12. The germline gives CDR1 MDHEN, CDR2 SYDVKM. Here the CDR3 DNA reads TGTGCCGGTTCGGGGGGGGCGCTTGGCGAGCAGTACTTC. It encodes CAGSGGALGEQYF.

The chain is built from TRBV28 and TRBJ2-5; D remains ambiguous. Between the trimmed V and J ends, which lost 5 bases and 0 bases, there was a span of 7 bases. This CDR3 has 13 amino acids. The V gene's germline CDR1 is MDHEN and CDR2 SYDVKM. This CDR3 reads CASSAAYQETQYF. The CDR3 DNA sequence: TGTGCCAGCAGTGCGGCGTACCAAGAGACCCAGTACTTC.

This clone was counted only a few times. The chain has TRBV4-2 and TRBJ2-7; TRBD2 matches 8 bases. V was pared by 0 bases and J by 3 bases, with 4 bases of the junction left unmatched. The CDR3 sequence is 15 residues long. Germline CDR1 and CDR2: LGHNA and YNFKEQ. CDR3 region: CASSQDISGGYEQYF. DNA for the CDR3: TGTGCCAGCAGCCAAGATATCAGCGGGGGCTACGAGCAGTACTTC.

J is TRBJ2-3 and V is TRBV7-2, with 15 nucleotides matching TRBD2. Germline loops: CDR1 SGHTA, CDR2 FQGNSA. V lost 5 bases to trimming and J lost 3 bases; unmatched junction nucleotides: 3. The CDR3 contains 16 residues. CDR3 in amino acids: CASSPGLAGGTDTQYF. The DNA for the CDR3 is TGTGCCAGCAGCCCTGGACTAGCGGGGGGGACAGATACGCAGTATTTT.

The DNA for the CDR3 is TGCGCCAGCAGCTTGTTTAGCGATTCCTTAGGCTCACCCCTCCACTTT. The encoded protein is CASSLFSDSLGSPLHF. The chain links TRBV5-1 to TRBJ1-6, with no clear D. V lost 1 base and J 10 bases, leaving 18 bases between the germline ends. The V gene's germline CDR1 is SGHRS and CDR2 YFSETQ. CDR3 length: 16 residues.

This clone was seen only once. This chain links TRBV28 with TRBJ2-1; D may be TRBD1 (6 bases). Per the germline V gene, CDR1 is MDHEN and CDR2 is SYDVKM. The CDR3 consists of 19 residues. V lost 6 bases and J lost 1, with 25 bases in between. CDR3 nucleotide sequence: TGTGCCAGCAGCCCTTTACAGGGAAGACAGGTCCCGTCCTACAATGAGCAGTTCTTC. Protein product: CASSPLQGRQVPSYNEQFF. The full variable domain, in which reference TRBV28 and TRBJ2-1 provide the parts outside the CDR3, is DVKVTQSSRYLVKRTGEKVFLECVQDMDHENMFWYRQDPGLGLRLIYFSYDVKMKEKGDIPEGYSVSREKKERFSLILESASTNQTSMYLCASSPLQGRQVPSYNEQFFGPGTRLTVL.

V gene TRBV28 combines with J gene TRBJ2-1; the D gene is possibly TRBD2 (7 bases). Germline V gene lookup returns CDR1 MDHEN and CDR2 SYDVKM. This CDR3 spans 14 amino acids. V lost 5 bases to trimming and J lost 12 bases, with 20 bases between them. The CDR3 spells CASSKRGGLEGQFF. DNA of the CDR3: TGTGCCAGCAGTAAAAGGGGGGGGCTCGAGGGGCAGTTCTTC.

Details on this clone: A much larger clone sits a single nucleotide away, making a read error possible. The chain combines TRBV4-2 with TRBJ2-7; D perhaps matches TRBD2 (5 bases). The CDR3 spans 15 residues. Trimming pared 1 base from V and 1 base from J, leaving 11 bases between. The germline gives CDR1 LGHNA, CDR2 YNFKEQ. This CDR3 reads CASSQVPGESYEQYF. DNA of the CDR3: TGTGCCAGCAGCCAAGTTCCCGGGGAGTCCTACGAGCAGTACTTC.

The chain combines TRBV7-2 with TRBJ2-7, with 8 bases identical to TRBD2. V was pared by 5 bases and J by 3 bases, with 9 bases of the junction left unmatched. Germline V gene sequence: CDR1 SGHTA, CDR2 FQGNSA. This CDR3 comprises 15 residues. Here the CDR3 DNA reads TGTGCCAGCAGCCCCCGGGGGGGGCGCTTCTACGAGCAGTACTTC. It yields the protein CASSPRGGRFYEQYF.

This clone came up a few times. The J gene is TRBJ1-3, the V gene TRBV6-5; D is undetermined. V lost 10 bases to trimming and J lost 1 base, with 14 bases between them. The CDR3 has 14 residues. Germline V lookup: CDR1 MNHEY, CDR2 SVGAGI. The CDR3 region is CATSMVESGNTIYF. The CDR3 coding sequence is TGTGCCACCTCGATGGTTGAGTCTGGAAACACCATATATTTT.

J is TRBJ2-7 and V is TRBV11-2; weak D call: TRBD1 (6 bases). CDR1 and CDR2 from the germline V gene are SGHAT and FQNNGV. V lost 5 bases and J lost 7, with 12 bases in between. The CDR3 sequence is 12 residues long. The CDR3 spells CASSPDREEQYF. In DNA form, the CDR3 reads TGTGCCAGCAGCCCGGACAGAGAAGAGCAGTACTTC.

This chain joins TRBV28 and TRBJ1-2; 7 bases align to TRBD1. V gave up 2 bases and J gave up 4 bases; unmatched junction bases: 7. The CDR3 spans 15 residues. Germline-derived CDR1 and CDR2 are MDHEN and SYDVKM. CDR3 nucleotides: TGTGCCAGCAGTTTAAGCGACAGGGCCGTCTATGGCTACACCTTC. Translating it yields CASSLSDRAVYGYTF.

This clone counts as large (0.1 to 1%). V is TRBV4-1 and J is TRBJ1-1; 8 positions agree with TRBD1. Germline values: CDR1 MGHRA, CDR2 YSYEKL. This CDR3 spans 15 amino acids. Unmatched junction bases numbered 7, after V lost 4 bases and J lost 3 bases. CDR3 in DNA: TGCGCCAGCAGCCGTATTCAGGGGGCGGACACTGAAGCTTTCTTT. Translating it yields CASSRIQGADTEAFF.

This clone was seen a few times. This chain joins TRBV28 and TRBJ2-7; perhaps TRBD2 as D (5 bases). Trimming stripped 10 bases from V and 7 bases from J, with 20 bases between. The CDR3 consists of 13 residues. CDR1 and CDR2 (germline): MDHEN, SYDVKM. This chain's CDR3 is CATGGTPLVEQYF. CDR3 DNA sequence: TGTGCCACCGGAGGAACACCTCTTGTTGAGCAGTACTTC.

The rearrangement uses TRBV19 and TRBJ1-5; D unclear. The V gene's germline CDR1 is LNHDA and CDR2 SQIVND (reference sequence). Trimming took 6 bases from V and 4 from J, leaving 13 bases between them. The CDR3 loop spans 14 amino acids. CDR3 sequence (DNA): TGTGCCAGTAGGGTAGTAAGTTCAAATCAGCCCCAGCATTTT. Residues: CASRVVSSNQPQHF.